This T cell receptor beta chain stems from a study of blood T cells in healthy people across ages. General study results and limits: The CMV status of each donor remained undetermined, and this could have confounded shifts in expanded clonotypes.

Next came a second PCR, run for about 6 to 11 cycles, which used a sample-barcoded 5' primer along with a J-beta primer mix. TCRdb re-called the 5' RACE reads through MiXCR, storing one row per CDR3 protein. The sample carries hundreds of thousands of distinct CDR3 sequences, roughly 48% recorded once. This clonotype has a single count. Antigen specificity is unknown. With each sample, at least 6 micrograms of total RNA were extracted. This CDR3 has 14 residues. Germline CDR1 and CDR2: MNHEY and SVGEGT. V was trimmed by 4 bases and J by 7 bases, leaving 14 bases between them. The sample taken for sequencing was blood. The gene calls are TRBV6-2 or TRBV6-3 and TRBJ2-1; possible D gene TRBD1, 5 bases. The TCR was taken from an elderly man in good health. The CDR3 DNA reads as TGTGCCAGCAGTTTATCCACCAGGGATAATGAGCAGTTCTTC. Protein product: CASSLSTRDNEQFF.